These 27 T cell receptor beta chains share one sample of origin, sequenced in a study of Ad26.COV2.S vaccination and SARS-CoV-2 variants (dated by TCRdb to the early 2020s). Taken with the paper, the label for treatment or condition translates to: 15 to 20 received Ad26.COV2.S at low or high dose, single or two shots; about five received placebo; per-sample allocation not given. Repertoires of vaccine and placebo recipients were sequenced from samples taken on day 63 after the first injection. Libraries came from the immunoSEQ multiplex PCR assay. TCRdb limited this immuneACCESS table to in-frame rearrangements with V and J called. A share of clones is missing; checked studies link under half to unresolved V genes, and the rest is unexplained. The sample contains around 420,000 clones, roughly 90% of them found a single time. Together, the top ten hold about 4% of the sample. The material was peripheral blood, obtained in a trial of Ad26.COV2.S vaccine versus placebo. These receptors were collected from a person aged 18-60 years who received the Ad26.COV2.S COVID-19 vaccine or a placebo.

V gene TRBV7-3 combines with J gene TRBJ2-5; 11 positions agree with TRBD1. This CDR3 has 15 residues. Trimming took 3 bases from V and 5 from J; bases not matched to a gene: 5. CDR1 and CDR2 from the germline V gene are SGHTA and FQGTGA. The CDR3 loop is CASSFGTGGIETQYF. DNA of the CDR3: TGTGCCAGCAGCTTTGGGACAGGGGGAATCGAGACCCAGTACTTC. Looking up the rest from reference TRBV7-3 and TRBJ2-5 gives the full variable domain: GAGVSQTPSNKVTEKGKYVELRCDPISGHTALYWYRQSLGQGPEFLIYFQGTGAADDSGLPNDRFFAVRPEGSVSTLKIQRTERGDSAVYLCASSFGTGGIETQYFGPGTRLLVL.

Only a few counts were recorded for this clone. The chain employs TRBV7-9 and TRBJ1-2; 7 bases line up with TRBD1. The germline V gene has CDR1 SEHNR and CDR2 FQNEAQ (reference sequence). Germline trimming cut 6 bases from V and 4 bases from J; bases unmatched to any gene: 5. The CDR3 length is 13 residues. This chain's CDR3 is CASSYRGSYGYTF. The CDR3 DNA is TGTGCCAGCAGTTACAGGGGAAGCTATGGCTACACCTTC.

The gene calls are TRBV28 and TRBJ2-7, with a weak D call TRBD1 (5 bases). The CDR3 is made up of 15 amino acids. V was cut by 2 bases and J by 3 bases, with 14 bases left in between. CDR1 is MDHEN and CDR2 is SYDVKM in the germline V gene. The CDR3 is CASSLKVDSIYEQYF. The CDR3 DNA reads TGTGCCAGCAGTTTAAAGGTTGACAGTATCTACGAGCAGTACTTC. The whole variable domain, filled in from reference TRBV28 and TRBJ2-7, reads DVKVTQSSRYLVKRTGEKVFLECVQDMDHENMFWYRQDPGLGLRLIYFSYDVKMKEKGDIPEGYSVSREKKERFSLILESASTNQTSMYLCASSLKVDSIYEQYFGPGTRLTVT.

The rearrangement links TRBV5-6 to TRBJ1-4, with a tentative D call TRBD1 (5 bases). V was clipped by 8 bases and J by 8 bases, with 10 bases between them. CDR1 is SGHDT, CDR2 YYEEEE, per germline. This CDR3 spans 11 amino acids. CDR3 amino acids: CARNGGEKLFF. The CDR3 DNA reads TGTGCCAGGAACGGGGGGGAAAAACTGTTTTTT.

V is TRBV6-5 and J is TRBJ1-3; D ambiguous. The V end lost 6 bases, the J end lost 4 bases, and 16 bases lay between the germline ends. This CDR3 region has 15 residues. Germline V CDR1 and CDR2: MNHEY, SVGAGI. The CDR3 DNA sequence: TGTGCCAGCAGCCGGGTCACCGAGGGAGGAAACACCATATATTTT. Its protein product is CASSRVTEGGNTIYF.

Here the CDR3 DNA reads TGTGCCAGCAGCTTAGCTCGCCAAGATGGCTACACCTTC. Its protein product is CASSLARQDGYTF. The rearrangement joins TRBV7-8 to TRBJ1-2; D ambiguous. Germline lookup yields CDR1 SGHVS and CDR2 FQNEAQ. V was trimmed by 0 bases and J by 6 bases, leaving 8 bases between them. The CDR3 sequence is 13 residues long.

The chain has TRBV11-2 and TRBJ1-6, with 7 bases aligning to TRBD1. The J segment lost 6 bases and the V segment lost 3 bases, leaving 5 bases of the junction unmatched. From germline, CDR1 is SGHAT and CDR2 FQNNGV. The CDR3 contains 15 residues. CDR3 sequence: CASSLEGQSNSPLHF. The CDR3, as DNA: TGTGCCAGCAGCTTGGAGGGACAGTCTAATTCACCCCTCCACTTT.

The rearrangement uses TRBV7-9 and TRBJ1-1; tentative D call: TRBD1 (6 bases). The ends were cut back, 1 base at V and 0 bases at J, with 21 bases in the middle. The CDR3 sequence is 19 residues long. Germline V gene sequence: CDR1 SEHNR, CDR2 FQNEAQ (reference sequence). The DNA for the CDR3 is TGTGCCAGCAGCTTAGTAAGCGGTGGCAGGGGAATCGTGAACACTGAAGCTTTCTTT. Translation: CASSLVSGGRGIVNTEAFF.

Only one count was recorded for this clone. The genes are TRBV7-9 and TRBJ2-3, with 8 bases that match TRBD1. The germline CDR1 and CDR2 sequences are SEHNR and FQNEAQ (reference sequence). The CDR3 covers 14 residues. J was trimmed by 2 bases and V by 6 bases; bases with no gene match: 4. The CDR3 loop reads CASRWDRLTDTQYF. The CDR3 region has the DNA TGTGCCAGCAGGTGGGACAGGCTCACAGATACGCAGTATTTT.

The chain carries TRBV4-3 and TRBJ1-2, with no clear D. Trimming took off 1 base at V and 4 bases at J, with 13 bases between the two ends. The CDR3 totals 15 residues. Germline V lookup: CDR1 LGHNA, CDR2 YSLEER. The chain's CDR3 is CASSQGWRNLYGYTF. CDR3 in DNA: TGCGCCAGCAGCCAAGGGTGGCGGAACCTCTATGGCTACACCTTC.

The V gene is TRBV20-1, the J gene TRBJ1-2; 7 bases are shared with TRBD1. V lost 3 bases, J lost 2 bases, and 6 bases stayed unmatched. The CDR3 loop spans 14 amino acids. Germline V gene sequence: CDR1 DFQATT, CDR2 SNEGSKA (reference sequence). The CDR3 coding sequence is TGCAGTGCTAGTAACCAGGGGGAGAACTATGGCTACACCTTC. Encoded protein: CSASNQGENYGYTF.

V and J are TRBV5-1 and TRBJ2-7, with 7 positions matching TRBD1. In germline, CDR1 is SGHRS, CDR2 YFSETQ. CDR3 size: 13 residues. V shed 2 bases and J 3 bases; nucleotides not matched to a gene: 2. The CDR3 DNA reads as TGCGCCAGCAGCTTTAGGACAGGCTACGAGCAGTACTTC. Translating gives CASSFRTGYEQYF.

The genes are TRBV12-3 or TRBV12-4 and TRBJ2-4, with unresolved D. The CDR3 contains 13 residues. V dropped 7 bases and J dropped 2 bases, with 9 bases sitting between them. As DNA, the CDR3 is TGTGCCAGCACTGTCGACCCCAAAAACATTCAGTACTTC. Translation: CASTVDPKNIQYF.

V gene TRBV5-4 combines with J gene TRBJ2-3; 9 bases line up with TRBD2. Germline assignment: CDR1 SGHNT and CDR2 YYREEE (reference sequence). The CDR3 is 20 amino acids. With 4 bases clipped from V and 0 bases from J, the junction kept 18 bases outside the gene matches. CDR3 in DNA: TGTGCCAGCAGCCCCTTGTTTACGCCCGGGAGCGGGGGGAGCACAGATACGCAGTATTTT. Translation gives CASSPLFTPGSGGSTDTQYF.

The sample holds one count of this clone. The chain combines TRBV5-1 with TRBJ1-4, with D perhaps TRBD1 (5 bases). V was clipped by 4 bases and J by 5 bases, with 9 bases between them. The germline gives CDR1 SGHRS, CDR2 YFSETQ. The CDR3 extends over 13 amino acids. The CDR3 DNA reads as TGCGCCAGCAGCAGGGGACGGAATGAAAAACTGTTTTTT. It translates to CASSRGRNEKLFF. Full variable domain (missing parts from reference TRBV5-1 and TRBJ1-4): KAGVTQTPRYLIKTRGQQVTLSCSPISGHRSVSWYQQTPGQGLQFLFEYFSETQRNKGNFPGRFSGRQFSNSRSEMNVSTLELGDSALYLCASSRGRNEKLFFGSGTQLSVL.

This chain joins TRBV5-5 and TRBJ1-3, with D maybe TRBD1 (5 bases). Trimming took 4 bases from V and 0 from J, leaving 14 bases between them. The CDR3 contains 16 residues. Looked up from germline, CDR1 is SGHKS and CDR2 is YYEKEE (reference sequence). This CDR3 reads CASSPDGHLSGNTIYF. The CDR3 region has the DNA TGTGCCAGCAGCCCGGACGGACACCTCTCTGGAAACACCATATATTTT.

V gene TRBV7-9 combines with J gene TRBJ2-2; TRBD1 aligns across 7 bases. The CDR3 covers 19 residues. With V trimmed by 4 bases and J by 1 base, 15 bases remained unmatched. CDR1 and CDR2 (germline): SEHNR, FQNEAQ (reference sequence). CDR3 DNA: TGTGCCAGCAGCTCCCCCTTGAAACCGGGACAGTGGAACACCGGGGAGCTGTTTTTT. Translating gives CASSSPLKPGQWNTGELFF.

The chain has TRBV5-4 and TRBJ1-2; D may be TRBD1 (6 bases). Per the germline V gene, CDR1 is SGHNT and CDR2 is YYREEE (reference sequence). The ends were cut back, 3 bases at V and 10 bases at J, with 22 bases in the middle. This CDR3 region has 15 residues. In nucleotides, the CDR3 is TGTGCCAGCAGCTCCCTGCGTCAGGGGCGCATATACTACACCTTC. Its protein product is CASSSLRQGRIYYTF.

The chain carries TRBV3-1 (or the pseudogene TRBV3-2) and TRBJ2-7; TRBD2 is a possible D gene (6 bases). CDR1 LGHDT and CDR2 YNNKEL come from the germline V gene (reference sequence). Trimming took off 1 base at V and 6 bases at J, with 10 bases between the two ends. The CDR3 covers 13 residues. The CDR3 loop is CASSQVGGGEQYF. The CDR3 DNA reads TGTGCCAGCAGCCAAGTGGGGGGTGGCGAGCAGTACTTC.

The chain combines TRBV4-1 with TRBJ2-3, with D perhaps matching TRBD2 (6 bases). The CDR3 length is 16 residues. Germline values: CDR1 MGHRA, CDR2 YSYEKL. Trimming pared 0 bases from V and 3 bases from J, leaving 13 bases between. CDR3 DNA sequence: TGCGCCAGCAGCCAAGATAAGGAGGGGAGTACAGATACGCAGTATTTT. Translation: CASSQDKEGSTDTQYF.

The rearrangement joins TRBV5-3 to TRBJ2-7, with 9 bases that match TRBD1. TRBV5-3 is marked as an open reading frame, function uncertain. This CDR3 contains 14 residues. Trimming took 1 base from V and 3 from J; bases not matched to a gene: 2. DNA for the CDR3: TGTGCCAGAAGCTTGTGGGACAGGGACTACGAGCAGTACTTC. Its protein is CARSLWDRDYEQYF.

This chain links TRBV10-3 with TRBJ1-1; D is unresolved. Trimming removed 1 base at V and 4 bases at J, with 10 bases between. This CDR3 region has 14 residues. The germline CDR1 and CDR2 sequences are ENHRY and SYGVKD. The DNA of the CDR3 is TGTGCCATCAGTGAGTTGGGCTCCGGCACTGAAGCTTTCTTT. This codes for CAISELGSGTEAFF.

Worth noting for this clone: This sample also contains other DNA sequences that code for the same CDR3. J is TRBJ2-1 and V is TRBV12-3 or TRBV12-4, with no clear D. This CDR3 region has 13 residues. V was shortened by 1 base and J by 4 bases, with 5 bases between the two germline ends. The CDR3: CASSLGRYNEQFF. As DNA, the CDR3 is TGTGCCAGCAGTTTAGGACGGTACAATGAGCAGTTCTTC.

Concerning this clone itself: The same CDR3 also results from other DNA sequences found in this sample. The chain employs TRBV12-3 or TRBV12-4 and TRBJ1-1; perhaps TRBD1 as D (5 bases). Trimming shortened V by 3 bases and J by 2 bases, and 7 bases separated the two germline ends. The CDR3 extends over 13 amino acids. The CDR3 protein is CASSFGGNTEAFF. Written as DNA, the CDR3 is TGTGCCAGCAGTTTTGGGGGTAACACTGAAGCTTTCTTT.

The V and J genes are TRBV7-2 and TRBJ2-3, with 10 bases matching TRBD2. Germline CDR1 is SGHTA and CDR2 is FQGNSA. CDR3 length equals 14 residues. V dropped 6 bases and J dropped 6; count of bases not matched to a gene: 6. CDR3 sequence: CASRIAGGGDTQYF. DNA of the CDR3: TGTGCCAGCAGAATAGCGGGGGGAGGGGATACGCAGTATTTT.

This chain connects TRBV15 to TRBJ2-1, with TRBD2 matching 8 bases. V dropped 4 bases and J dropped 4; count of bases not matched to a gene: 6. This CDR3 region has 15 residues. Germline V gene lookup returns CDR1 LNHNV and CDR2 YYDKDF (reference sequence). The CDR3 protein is CATSKRGGSYNEQFF. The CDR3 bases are TGTGCCACCAGCAAACGGGGGGGATCTTACAATGAGCAGTTCTTC.

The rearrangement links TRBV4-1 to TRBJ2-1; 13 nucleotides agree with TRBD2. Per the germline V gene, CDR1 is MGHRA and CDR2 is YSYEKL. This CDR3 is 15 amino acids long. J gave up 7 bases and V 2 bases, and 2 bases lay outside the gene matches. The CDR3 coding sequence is TGCGCCAGCAGCCAATGGACTAGCGGGGGTAATGAGCAGTTCTTC. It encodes CASSQWTSGGNEQFF.